These 4 T cell receptor beta chains came from one sample sequenced in a study of blood T cells in healthy people across ages. Next came a second PCR, run for about 6 to 12 cycles, which used a sample-barcoded 5' primer along with a J-beta primer mix. TCRdb used MiXCR to reprocess the 5' RACE reads, holding one entry per CDR3 protein. There are roughly 700,000 distinct CDR3 sequences in the sample; 32% occur only once, and over 15% lies in the top ten. Source material: blood. All receptors come from an elderly woman in good health.

This clonotype was detected many times. The chain has TRBV20-1 and TRBJ2-7; 7 positions match TRBD1. Germline V gene sequence: CDR1 DFQATT, CDR2 SNEGSKA (reference sequence). The J segment lost 5 bases and the V segment lost 0 bases, leaving 4 bases of the junction unmatched. The CDR3 contains 13 residues. The CDR3 reads CSARDTGVNEQYF. The CDR3, as DNA: TGCAGTGCTAGAGACACAGGGGTTAACGAGCAGTACTTC.

This clonotype was recorded many times. The chain has TRBV18 and TRBJ2-4; D remains unclear. Germline V gene lookup returns CDR1 KGHSH and CDR2 LQKENI. There are 11 residues in the CDR3. The V end lost 3 bases, the J end lost 4 bases, and 1 base lay between the germline ends. This CDR3 is CASSPKNIQYF. The CDR3 region has the DNA TGTGCCAGCTCACCTAAAAACATTCAGTACTTC.

In this sample, this clonotype turned up a few times. A read error may account for a junction end that differs from germline. The V and J genes are TRBV7-2 and TRBJ1-5; TRBD1 agrees at 10 bases. The CDR3 loop spans 16 amino acids. The germline V gene has CDR1 SGHTA and CDR2 FQGNSA. CDR3 region: CAGSMTGGWSNQPQHF. In DNA form, the CDR3 reads TGTGCCGGCAGTATGACAGGGGGCTGGAGCAATCAGCCCCAGCATTTT.

The rearrangement joins TRBV6-1 to TRBJ2-1, with D possibly matching TRBD1 (5 bases). This CDR3 has 15 residues. Trimming took 1 base from V and 1 from J, leaving 8 bases between them. Germline V gene data show CDR1 as MNHNS and CDR2 as SASEGT. CDR3 protein: CASSEEGWSYNEQFF. In DNA form, the CDR3 reads TGTGCCAGCAGTGAAGAGGGGTGGTCCTACAATGAGCAGTTCTTC.